Sequencing of this T cell receptor (beta chain) was carried out in a study of regulatory T cells in long-lasting Graves disease. Study conclusions and caveats: Favored usage of TRBV28, TRBJ1-2 and TRBJ2-5 was recorded in persistent disease.

Time point here: newly diagnosed GD, antithyroid drugs for less than 3 months. PBMC RNA served as the TCR library source. Researchers made TCR beta libraries by using iRepertoire HTBI primers and running Arm-PCR on CDR3 regions. In TCRdb, the multiplex PCR reads were re-called with MiXCR into one record per CDR3 protein. Among under 800,000 distinct CDR3 sequences listed, about 15% were seen once. Worth noting for this clonotype: Its antigen is still unknown.

The CDR3 length is 17 residues. The V gene's germline CDR1 is SGHRS and CDR2 YFSETQ. The V and J ends lost 4 bases and 7 bases, in that order; junction bases with no gene match: 10. The data were also submitted as part of a second study, on T cells in Graves' hyperthyroidism and ophthalmopathy. That report notes: No progression to ophthalmopathy during 18 months of follow-up defined stable disease. On the basis of clinical symptoms, serum thyroxine and TRAb, thyroid ultrasound and orbital computed tomography, diagnoses were made.

This clonotype was obtained from a woman aged 25 to 39 with Graves disease. The sequences come from peripheral blood mononuclear cells (PBMCs), collected at new diagnosis, from a patient treated with antithyroid drugs. The V gene is TRBV5-1, the J gene TRBJ2-1; 14 bases are a match to TRBD2. This chain's CDR3 is CASSDGTSGSSGNEQFF. For the CDR3, the DNA is TGCGCCAGCAGCGACGGGACTAGCGGGAGTTCCGGGAATGAGCAGTTCTTC.